The entry below describes one T cell receptor (beta chain). Method: immunoSEQ multiplex PCR; TCRdb's copy keeps in-frame clones and lacks some. The sample consists of roughly 130,000 clones, over 75% of them appearing once. This specimen comes from a study of control samples from healthy donors and cancer patients. Germline V CDR1 and CDR2: LNHDA, SQIVND (reference sequence). Between the trimmed V and J ends, which lost 4 bases and 9 bases, there was a span of 13 bases. The CDR3 has 13 residues. The source of this sequence is a man between 18 and 29 years old in good health. Source material: blood. The chain employs TRBV19 and TRBJ2-1; D possibly corresponds to TRBD1 (6 bases). The CDR3 spells CASSTTGIGEQFF. In DNA, the CDR3 is TGTGCCAGTAGTACGACAGGAATTGGTGAGCAGTTCTTC.